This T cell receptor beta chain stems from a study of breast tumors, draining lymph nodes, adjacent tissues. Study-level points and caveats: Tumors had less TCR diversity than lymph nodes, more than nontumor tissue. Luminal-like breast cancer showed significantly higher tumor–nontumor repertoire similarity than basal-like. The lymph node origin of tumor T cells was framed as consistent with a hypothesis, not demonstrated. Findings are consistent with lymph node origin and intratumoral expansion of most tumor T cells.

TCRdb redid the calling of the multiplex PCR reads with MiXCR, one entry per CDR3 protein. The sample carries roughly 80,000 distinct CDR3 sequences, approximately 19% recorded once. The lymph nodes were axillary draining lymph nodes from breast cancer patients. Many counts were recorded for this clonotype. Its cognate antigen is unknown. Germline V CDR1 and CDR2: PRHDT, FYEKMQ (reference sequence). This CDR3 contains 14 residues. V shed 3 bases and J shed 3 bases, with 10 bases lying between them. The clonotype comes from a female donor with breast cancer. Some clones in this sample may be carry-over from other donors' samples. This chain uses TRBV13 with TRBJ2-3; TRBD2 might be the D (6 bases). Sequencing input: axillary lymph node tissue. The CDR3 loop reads CASSLTRSTDTQYF. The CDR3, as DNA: TGTGCCAGCAGCTTGACTAGGAGTACAGATACGCAGTATTTT.